One sample yielded the 19 T cell receptor beta chains listed below, sequenced in a study of response to subunit inactivated influenza vaccine. TCRdb re-analysed the RT-PCR reads in MiXCR, keeping a single row per CDR3 protein. This table has 490,000 or so distinct CDR3 sequences, approximately 7.6% appearing once. The sample consisted of PBMCs from blood, taken around 25 months after vaccination. These TCRs come from a man aged 50 to 69 who received an inactivated influenza vaccine.

This clonotype was recorded at least ten times. The genes are TRBV5-1 and TRBJ2-5, with no clear D. The V end lost 4 bases, the J end lost 4 bases, and 14 bases lay between the germline ends. CDR3 length: 14 amino acids. Germline V gene data show CDR1 as SGHRS and CDR2 as YFSETQ. CDR3 coding DNA: TGCGCCAGCAGCCCCGCTGGAAGGAGAGAGACCCAGTACTTC. Protein: CASSPAGRRETQYF.

The V and J genes are TRBV5-6 and TRBJ1-1; TRBD1 matches 8 bases. Losses at the gene ends were 0 bases for V and 5 bases for J; bases not matched to a gene: 9. CDR1 and CDR2 (germline): SGHDT, YYEEEE. This CDR3 region has 16 residues. The CDR3, as DNA: TGTGCCAGCAGCTTGGCCGGCAGGGGGCAAGGGACTGAAGCTTTCTTT. Translation: CASSLAGRGQGTEAFF.

This clonotype has just a few counts. The chain couples TRBV7-2 to TRBJ1-2, with D tentatively TRBD1 (6 bases). The CDR3 loop spans 18 amino acids. CDR1 and CDR2 from the germline V gene are SGHTA and FQGNSA. V was shortened by 0 bases and J by 4 bases, with 21 bases between the two germline ends. Here the CDR3 reads CASSLAFRVDSPLYGYTF. The CDR3 DNA sequence: TGTGCCAGCAGCTTAGCTTTCCGCGTGGACAGCCCTCTCTATGGCTACACCTTC.

This clonotype has at least ten counts. CDR3 nucleotides: TGCGCCAGCAGCTGGGCAGGGGGCAACTATGGCTACACCTTC. This translates into CASSWAGGNYGYTF. The chain has TRBV5-1 and TRBJ1-2; 8 nucleotides line up with TRBD1. With 3 bases clipped from V and 2 bases from J, the junction kept 3 bases outside the gene matches. CDR1 and CDR2 from the germline V gene are SGHRS and YFSETQ. The length of the CDR3 is 14 residues.

This clonotype was detected a few times. The chain uses TRBV28 and TRBJ2-7; TRBD2 might be the D (6 bases). The germline V gene has CDR1 MDHEN and CDR2 SYDVKM. Trimming took off 11 bases at V and 2 bases at J, with 25 bases between the two ends. The CDR3 is 16 residues long. The CDR3 loop is CAVERRRAGPPYEQYF. CDR3 nucleotide sequence: TGTGCCGTGGAGAGACGGAGGGCGGGACCGCCCTACGAGCAGTACTTC.

This sequence joins TRBV7-9 and TRBJ2-7, with no clear D. The CDR3 has 14 residues. V gave up 1 base and J gave up 0 bases, with 7 bases separating them. Per germline, CDR1 SEHNR and CDR2 FQNEAQ (reference sequence). The CDR3 DNA is TGTGCCAGCAGCTTAGACCTCTCCTCCTACGAGCAGTACTTC. Translating gives CASSLDLSSYEQYF.

The sample holds a few counts of this clonotype. The chain has TRBV2 and TRBJ1-4, with no clear D. Germline lookup yields CDR1 SNHLY and CDR2 FYNNEI. The CDR3 loop spans 14 amino acids. Trimming left V 4 bases short and J 7 bases short, with 13 bases between. CDR3 nucleotide sequence: TGTGCCAGCAGTGCGGGGTCGAGCGGTGAAAAACTGTTTTTT. Encoded protein: CASSAGSSGEKLFF.

This clonotype was counted ten times or more. This chain uses TRBV5-1 with TRBJ2-5; perhaps TRBD2 as D (6 bases). The CDR3 runs to 15 residues. V gave up 1 base and J gave up 6 bases, with 16 bases separating them. The germline gives CDR1 SGHRS, CDR2 YFSETQ. DNA of the CDR3: TGCGCCAGCAGCTTGTACCCGGGAGCGGAGAAGACCCAGTACTTC. It yields the protein CASSLYPGAEKTQYF.

This clonotype was observed a handful of times. Here the CDR3 reads CASGSATYNEQFF. The CDR3 DNA sequence: TGTGCCAGCGGTAGCGCTACCTACAATGAGCAGTTCTTC. The chain carries TRBV13 and TRBJ2-1, with a tentative D call TRBD2 (5 bases). CDR1 is PRHDT and CDR2 is FYEKMQ in the germline V gene (reference sequence). Trimming stripped 8 bases from V and 2 bases from J, with 10 bases between. CDR3 length equals 13 residues.

J is TRBJ2-3 and V is TRBV20-1; D unclear. Germline V lookup: CDR1 DFQATT, CDR2 SNEGSKA (reference sequence). The CDR3 has 13 amino acids. Between the trimmed V and J ends, which lost 0 bases and 2 bases, there was a span of 6 bases. CDR3 DNA: TGCAGTGCTAGAGAATGGCTCACAGATACGCAGTATTTT. Its protein is CSAREWLTDTQYF.

This clonotype was observed many times. DNA of the CDR3: TGCAGCGTTGACCGGACTAGCGGGAACCCAGATACGCAGTATTTT. Encoded protein: CSVDRTSGNPDTQYF. V and J are TRBV29-1 and TRBJ2-3; 12 bases match TRBD2. The V segment lost 3 bases and the J segment 4 bases; nucleotides outside the gene matches: 5. The V gene's germline CDR1 is SQVTM and CDR2 ANQGSEA. This CDR3 contains 15 residues.

There are many counts of this clonotype. The chain joins TRBV29-1 to TRBJ2-2; D is possibly TRBD1 (5 bases). The CDR3 length is 12 residues. Between the trimmed V and J ends, which lost 6 bases and 6 bases, there was a span of 11 bases. The V gene's germline CDR1 is SQVTM and CDR2 ANQGSEA. The CDR3 sequence: CSVHQGSGELFF. CDR3 coding DNA: TGCAGCGTCCACCAGGGATCCGGGGAGCTGTTTTTT.

This clonotype was seen a few times. CDR3 loop: CSARASGRPGELFF. In nucleotides, the CDR3 is TGCAGTGCTAGGGCTTCCGGGCGTCCCGGGGAGCTGTTTTTT. The rearrangement joins TRBV20-1 to TRBJ2-2; unclear D gene. Trimming took off 3 bases at V and 6 bases at J, with 14 bases between the two ends. Germline V gene data show CDR1 as DFQATT and CDR2 as SNEGSKA (reference sequence). The CDR3 extends over 14 amino acids.

This clonotype was observed a few times. V usage is TRBV3-1 and J usage is TRBJ1-1; no clear D. CDR3 length: 14 amino acids. Germline V gives CDR1 LGHDT, CDR2 YNNKEL (reference sequence). V gave up 2 bases and J gave up 1 base, with 8 bases separating them. Written as DNA, the CDR3 is TGTGCCAGCAGCCAAATTGAAGGGAACACTGAAGCTTTCTTT. It specifies CASSQIEGNTEAFF.

This clonotype showed up just a few times. The DNA for the CDR3 is TGTGCCATCAGTGGTACGGGGTCGCATGGCTACACCTTC. This encodes CAISGTGSHGYTF. This chain joins TRBV10-3 and TRBJ1-2; the D is unclear. The CDR3 runs to 13 residues. Germline CDR1 reads ENHRY; CDR2 reads SYGVKD. Trimming pared 4 bases from V and 6 bases from J, leaving 12 bases between.

The sample holds a few counts of this clonotype. The chain is built from TRBV12-3 or TRBV12-4 and TRBJ1-6; possible D gene TRBD1, 6 bases. The V and J ends lost 3 bases and 8 bases respectively, with 11 bases between them. The CDR3 consists of 14 residues. This CDR3 reads CASSFVQGHSPLHF. CDR3 DNA: TGTGCCAGCAGTTTCGTACAGGGCCATTCACCCCTCCACTTT.

The chain carries TRBV15 and TRBJ2-4; the match to TRBD2 covers 12 bases. Per the germline V gene, CDR1 is LNHNV and CDR2 is YYDKDF (reference sequence). The CDR3 is 15 amino acids. Trimming removed 8 bases from V and 0 bases from J; junction bases left unmatched: 2. CDR3 sequence reads: CATGLAGLAKNIQYF. The CDR3 region has the DNA TGTGCCACCGGACTAGCGGGACTAGCCAAAAACATTCAGTACTTC.

The chain uses TRBV20-1 and TRBJ2-7; 11 bases are shared with TRBD2. Trimming cost V 3 bases and J 3 bases; bases outside gene matches: 10. CDR3 length: 16 amino acids. The V gene's germline CDR1 is DFQATT and CDR2 SNEGSKA (reference sequence). The CDR3, as DNA: TGCAGTGCTAGGCCCCCTAGCGGGAGGCGAAACTACGAGCAGTACTTC. It codes for CSARPPSGRRNYEQYF.

As regards this clonotype: A much bigger clone sits one base away, suggesting this may be a read error. The chain has TRBV7-2 and TRBJ2-5; TRBD2 matches at 13 bases. Germline V gene lookup returns CDR1 SGHTA and CDR2 FQGNSA. The CDR3 loop spans 15 amino acids. The CDR3 loop reads CSSSPRTSGRETQYF. In DNA, the CDR3 is TGTTCCAGCAGCCCTAGGACTAGCGGGAGAGAGACCCAGTACTTC.